This T cell receptor beta chain came from a study of cytomegalovirus exposure and HLA in healthy donors (dated by TCRdb to about 2017). A note on the overall study: According to a later analysis, the approximately 130 validation repertoires were produced on the same platform as the 666 repertoires of the first cohort. The study was designed to test whether signatures of past pathogen exposure could be identified by cataloging public T cell receptors. A separate validation cohort of roughly 120 different subjects was used in addition to the approximately 700-subject first cohort. To predict cytomegalovirus infection status, the study combined high-throughput TCR immunosequencing, statistical association of individual TCRs with disease status, and machine learning. Overall results and qualifications from the work: The authors suggested that the approach could potentially be extended to other disease states and immunological phenotypes. The validation cohort had no HLA typing available for a later analysis, so co-occurrence within that cohort was assessed over all 120 or so repertoires. Subsequent analysis determined that TCRs grouped into clusters in the first cohort also showed a tendency toward co-occurrence across the 120 or so validation repertoires, and approximately 93% of cluster scores exceeded 0. The classifier was reported to diagnose cytomegalovirus status with high specificity and sensitivity in both the original and validation cohorts. In vitro tests confirmed that a few of the cytomegalovirus-associated TCR beta chains recognize cytomegalovirus antigens. While some public TCRs were present in many individuals, most TCR sequences turned up only very rarely across donors. A total of fewer than 200 TCR beta chains were listed by the study as associated with cytomegalovirus.

The donors were included in the validation cohort of some 120 subjects, a group kept apart from the roughly 700-subject first cohort. The library was obtained by the immunoSEQ multiplex PCR assay. Per the authors' processing: A statistical classification framework was built to diagnose cytomegalovirus status from the catalog of TCR beta chain sequences. Not all clones reach the TCRdb copy of this immuneACCESS table, which keeps in-frame sequences only. Checked studies attribute under half of the gap to unresolved V genes and leave the rest unexplained. That table supplies the V and J calls and clone size; D and trimming were determined from the DNA. The sample includes fewer than 200,000 clones, with approximately 87% observed a single time. In total, the top ten clones hold roughly 1.5% of the sample. V loses 0 bases of germline sequence and J loses 6 bases, and the interval between the two ends is 13 bases. The germline V gene gives CDR1 as SGHDT and CDR2 as YYEEEE. The CDR3, from cysteine to phenylalanine, totals 14 residues. Of all the DNA, just the CDR3 is kept, 42 bases in frame from base 1.

For this clone: Its antigen specificity is not known. No base-level quality is on record; no much larger clone is a single base apart.

The chain links TRBV5-6 with TRBJ2-7; the D region possibly corresponds to TRBD1 (6 bases align). The TCR sequence derives from a woman aged 30 to 39 in good health and CMV-seronegative. Sequencing was performed on PBMCs. The base sequence is TGTGCCAGCAGCTTGGTTCAGGGGAGCCTCGAGCAGTACTTC. The resulting protein is CASSLVQGSLEQYF.